These 4 T cell receptor beta chains came from one sample sequenced in a study of T-cell memory formation after mild COVID-19. TCRdb independently ran MiXCR on the 5' RACE reads; one entry per CDR3 protein. The sample carries 380,000 or so distinct CDR3 sequences, about an eighth recorded once. The specimen sequenced was PBMCs or a T cell subset sorted from them (not recorded which). These receptors were taken from a man between 18 and 35 years old who had mild COVID-19 (a few samples of this study predate the infection). Cell type and time point are not known.

The chain is built from TRBV2 and TRBJ1-2; D is perhaps TRBD1 (5 bases). Germline V gene data show CDR1 as SNHLY and CDR2 as FYNNEI. Trimming stripped 7 bases from V and 2 bases from J, with 11 bases between. There are 13 residues in the CDR3. CDR3 residues: CASTEGRNYGYTF. The CDR3 DNA reads TGTGCCAGCACAGAGGGGAGAAACTATGGCTACACCTTC.

This chain uses TRBV12-3 or TRBV12-4 with TRBJ2-5; 9 nucleotides line up with TRBD1. CDR3 length equals 14 residues. Trimming at V came to 7 bases and at J to 11 bases, leaving 14 bases not matched to a gene. The CDR3 DNA is TGTGCCAGCATTGGACCGGGACAGGGAATCTATCAGTACTTC. Amino acids: CASIGPGQGIYQYF.

The chain employs TRBV20-1 and TRBJ2-7; 8 bases map to TRBD1. The CDR3 extends over 14 amino acids. Germline-derived CDR1 and CDR2 are DFQATT and SNEGSKA (reference sequence). The V and J ends lost 3 bases and 4 bases, in that order; junction bases with no gene match: 8. The CDR3 coding sequence is TGCAGTGCTAGGTCTGACAGGGGCTTGTACGAGCAGTACGTC. Translating gives CSARSDRGLYEQYV.

The table lists this clonotype with a few counts. V gene TRBV5-1 combines with J gene TRBJ2-1, with no clear D. V was shortened by 0 bases and J by 6 bases, with 13 bases between the two germline ends. From germline, CDR1 is SGHRS and CDR2 YFSETQ. The CDR3 contains 15 residues. CDR3 amino acids: CASSLASPLSNEQFF. The CDR3 region has the DNA TGCGCCAGCAGCTTGGCCTCTCCACTGAGCAATGAGCAGTTCTTC.